This T cell receptor beta chain is from a study of CD8 T cell repertoires and HIV-1 epitope variants. Overall study context: Separate wells received one of Twenty-five Gag or Nef variant peptides. Controls were a CMV, EBV and flu pool, Ebola AY9, and no peptide. Epitopes were three Gag families plus Nef HW9 and YT9. The baseline condition was 1M T cells left uncultured.

Germline CDR1 and CDR2: MDHEN and SYDVKM. The V and J ends lost 8 bases and 1 base respectively, with 6 bases between them. The length of the CDR3 is 12 residues. This clone appeared a few times. Using immunoSEQ multiplex PCR, the repertoire was profiled, and TCRdb retains in-frame clones only, with some absent. The table records approximately 90,000 clones, around 67% of them present only once. The chain links TRBV28 to TRBJ1-5; D is unclear. Sequencing was done on a sample of uncultured baseline CD8+ T cells from peripheral blood mononuclear cells (PBMCs). The sequence came from a male donor with HIV. The CDR3 protein is CASETSNQPQHF. The CDR3 DNA is TGTGCCAGCGAAACCAGCAATCAGCCCCAGCATTTT. Full variable domain (outside the CDR3, taken from reference TRBV28 and TRBJ1-5): DVKVTQSSRYLVKRTGEKVFLECVQDMDHENMFWYRQDPGLGLRLIYFSYDVKMKEKGDIPEGYSVSREKKERFSLILESASTNQTSMYLCASETSNQPQHFGDGTRLSIL.